This TCR beta chain is drawn from a study of T cell repertoires and HLA-DP antigens. Study overall: CD4+ T cells were cocultured with HeLa cells expressing HLA-DP. Pre-culture CD4+ samples used about 1,200 ng DNA versus around 220 ng for CD137+CD4+ sorts.

Notes on the study in general: A non-physiological HeLa system presented antigen to total CD4+ responders.

This table comes from immunoSEQ multiplex PCR, and its TCRdb copy is limited to in-frame clones, with some not included. This sample has 90,000 to 130,000 clones, with about 91% found just once. Turning to this clone: Its specificity is not known.

Purity of the untouched CD4+ T cells was around 98%. The receptor was isolated from a woman younger than 30 in good health and CMV-seronegative. Sequencing used CD4+ T cells from PBMCs.

CDR3 nucleotides: TGTGCCAGCAGTGACGGAGGGCGAGGCACAGATACGCAGTATTTT. This translates into CASSDGGRGTDTQYF. The chain carries TRBV25-1 and TRBJ2-3, with D tentatively TRBD2 (6 bases). CDR1 MGHDK and CDR2 SYGVNS come from the germline V gene. This CDR3 is built from 15 residues. V shed 3 bases and J shed 1 base, with 11 bases lying between them.